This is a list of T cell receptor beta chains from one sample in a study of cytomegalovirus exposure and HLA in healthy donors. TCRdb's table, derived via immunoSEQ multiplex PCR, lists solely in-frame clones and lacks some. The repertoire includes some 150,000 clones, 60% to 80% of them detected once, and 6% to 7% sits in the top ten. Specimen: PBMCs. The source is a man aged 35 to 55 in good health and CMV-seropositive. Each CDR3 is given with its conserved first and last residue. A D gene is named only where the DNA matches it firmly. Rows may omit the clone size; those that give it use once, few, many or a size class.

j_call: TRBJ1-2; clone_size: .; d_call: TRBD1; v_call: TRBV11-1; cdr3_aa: CASSIRTGRGYTF; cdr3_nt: TGTGCCAGCAGCATCCGGACAGGACGAGGCTACACCTTC
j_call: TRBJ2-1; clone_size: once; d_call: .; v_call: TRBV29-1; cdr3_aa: CSVERQTSYNEQFF; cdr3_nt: TGCAGCGTTGAGCGACAGACTTCCTACAATGAGCAGTTCTTC
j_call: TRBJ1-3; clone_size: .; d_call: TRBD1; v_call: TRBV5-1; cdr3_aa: CASSQSLDRAGNTIYF; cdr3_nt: TGCGCCAGCAGCCAAAGCCTGGACAGGGCTGGAAACACCATATATTTT
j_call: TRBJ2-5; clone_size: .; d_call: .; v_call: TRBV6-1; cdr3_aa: CASSESEQMGTQYF; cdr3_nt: TGTGCCAGCAGTGAATCGGAGCAGATGGGGACCCAGTACTTC
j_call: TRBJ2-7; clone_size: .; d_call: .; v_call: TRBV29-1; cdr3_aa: CSVVRGPGYEQYF; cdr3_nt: TGCAGCGTTGTCCGGGGTCCCGGGTACGAGCAGTACTTC
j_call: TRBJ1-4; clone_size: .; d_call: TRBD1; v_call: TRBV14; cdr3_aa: CASSAQTGRRLFF; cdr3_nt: TGTGCCAGCAGCGCCCAGACAGGGCGAAGACTGTTTTTT
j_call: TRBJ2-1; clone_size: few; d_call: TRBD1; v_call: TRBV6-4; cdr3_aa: CASSEWGQGALVNEQFF; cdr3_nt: TGTGCCAGCAGTGAATGGGGACAGGGGGCGCTTGTCAATGAGCAGTTCTTC
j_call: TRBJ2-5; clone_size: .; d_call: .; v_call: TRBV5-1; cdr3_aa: CASSYPTGAPQETQYF; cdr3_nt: TGCGCCAGCAGCTACCCGACAGGAGCCCCCCAAGAGACCCAGTACTTC
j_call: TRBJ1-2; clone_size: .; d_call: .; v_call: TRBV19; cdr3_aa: CASSRRIGGRYGYTF; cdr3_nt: TGTGCCAGTAGTAGGCGAATTGGGGGCCGCTATGGCTACACCTTC
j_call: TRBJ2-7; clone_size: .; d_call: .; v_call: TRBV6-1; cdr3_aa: CASSEVGAREQYF; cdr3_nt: TGTGCCAGCAGTGAAGTAGGGGCTCGCGAGCAGTACTTC
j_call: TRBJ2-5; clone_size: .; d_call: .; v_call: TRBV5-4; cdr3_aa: CASSHEQLETQYF; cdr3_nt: TGTGCCAGCAGCCACGAGCAATTGGAGACCCAGTACTTC
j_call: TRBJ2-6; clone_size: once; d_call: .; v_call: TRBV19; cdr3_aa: CASTPRGSGANVLTF; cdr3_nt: TGTGCCAGTACCCCAAGAGGATCTGGGGCCAACGTCCTGACTTTC
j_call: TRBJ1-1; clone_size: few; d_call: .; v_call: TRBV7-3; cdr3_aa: CASSRQIDTEAFF; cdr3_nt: TGTGCCAGCAGCAGACAGATAGACACTGAAGCTTTCTTT
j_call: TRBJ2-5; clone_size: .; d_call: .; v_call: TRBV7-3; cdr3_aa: CASSLPPKETQYF; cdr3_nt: TGTGCCAGCAGCTTACCCCCTAAAGAGACCCAGTACTTC
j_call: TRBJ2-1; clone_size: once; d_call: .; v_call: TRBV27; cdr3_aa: CASSQYLADEQFF; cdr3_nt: TGTGCCAGCAGCCAATACCTAGCCGATGAGCAGTTCTTC
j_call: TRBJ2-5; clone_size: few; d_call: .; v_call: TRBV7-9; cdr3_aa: CASSSAPGILVLRETQYF; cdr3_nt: TGTGCCAGCAGCTCAGCCCCTGGGATACTAGTGCTGAGGGAGACCCAGTACTTC
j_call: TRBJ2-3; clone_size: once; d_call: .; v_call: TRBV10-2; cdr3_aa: CASSGLVRTDTQYF; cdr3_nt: TGCGCCAGCAGTGGACTGGTTCGCACAGATACGCAGTATTTT
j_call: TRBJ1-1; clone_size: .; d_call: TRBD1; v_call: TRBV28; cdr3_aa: CASSIPTGGITEAFF; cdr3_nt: TGTGCCAGCAGTATACCGACAGGGGGCATCACTGAAGCTTTCTTT
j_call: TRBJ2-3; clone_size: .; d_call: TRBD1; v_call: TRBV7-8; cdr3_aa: CASNPTGVRDTQYF; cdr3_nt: TGTGCCAGCAACCCGACAGGGGTGAGAGATACGCAGTATTTT
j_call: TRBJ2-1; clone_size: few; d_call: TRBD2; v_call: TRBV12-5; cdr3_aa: CASDPGLALYNEQFF; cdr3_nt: TGTGCTAGTGACCCGGGACTAGCGTTGTACAATGAGCAGTTCTTC
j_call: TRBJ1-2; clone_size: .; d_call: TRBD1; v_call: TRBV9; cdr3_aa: CASSASGGSGYTF; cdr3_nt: TGTGCCAGCAGCGCCTCAGGGGGAAGTGGCTACACCTTC
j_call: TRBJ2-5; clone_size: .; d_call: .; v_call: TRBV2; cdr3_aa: CASNGGLQETQYF; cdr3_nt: TGTGCCAGCAACGGGGGGCTCCAAGAGACCCAGTACTTC
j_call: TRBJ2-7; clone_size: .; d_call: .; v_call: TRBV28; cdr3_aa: CASRPSPVGLYEQYF; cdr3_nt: TGTGCCAGCCGCCCATCGCCCGTGGGACTCTACGAGCAGTACTTC
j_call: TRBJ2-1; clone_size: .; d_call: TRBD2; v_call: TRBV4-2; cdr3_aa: CASSQDSRGLAANNEQFF; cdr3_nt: TGTGCCAGCAGCCAAGATTCACGGGGACTAGCGGCTAACAATGAGCAGTTCTTC
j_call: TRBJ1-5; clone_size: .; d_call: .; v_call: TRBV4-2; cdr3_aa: CASSQVLLQPQHF; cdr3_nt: TGTGCCAGCAGCCAAGTCCTCCTTCAGCCCCAGCATTTT
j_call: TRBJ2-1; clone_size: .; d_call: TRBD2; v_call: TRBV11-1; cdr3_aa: CASSSGTSGRAGYNEQFF; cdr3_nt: TGTGCCAGCAGCTCAGGGACTAGCGGGAGGGCCGGCTACAATGAGCAGTTCTTC
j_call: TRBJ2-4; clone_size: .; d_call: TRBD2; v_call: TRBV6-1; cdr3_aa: CAIAGLAKNSQYF; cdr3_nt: TGTGCCATCGCAGGACTAGCCAAAAACAGTCAGTACTTC
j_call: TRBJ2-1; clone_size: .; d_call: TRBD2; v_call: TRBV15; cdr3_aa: CATSSFSGLGYNEQFF; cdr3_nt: TGTGCCACCAGCAGCTTTTCGGGACTAGGTTACAATGAGCAGTTCTTC
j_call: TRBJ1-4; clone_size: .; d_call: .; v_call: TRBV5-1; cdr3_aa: CASSLMGGGNEKLFF; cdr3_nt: TGCGCCAGCAGCTTGATGGGGGGAGGGAATGAAAAACTGTTTTTT
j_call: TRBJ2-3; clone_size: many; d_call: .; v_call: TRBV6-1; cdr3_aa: CASHNFEADTQYF; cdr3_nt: TGTGCCTCCCATAATTTTGAGGCAGATACGCAGTATTTT
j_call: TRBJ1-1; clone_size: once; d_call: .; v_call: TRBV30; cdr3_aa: CAWSLGQILTEAFF; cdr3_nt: TGTGCCTGGAGTCTGGGACAAATTCTCACTGAAGCTTTCTTT
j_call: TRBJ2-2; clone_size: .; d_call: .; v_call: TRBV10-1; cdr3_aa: CASSSGGLTGELFF; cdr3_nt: TGCGCCAGCTCCTCAGGGGGACTCACCGGGGAGCTGTTTTTT
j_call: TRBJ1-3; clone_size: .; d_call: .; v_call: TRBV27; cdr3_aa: CASSRLGQGLSGNTIYF; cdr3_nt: TGTGCCAGCAGCCGCCTTGGTCAGGGACTCTCTGGAAACACCATATATTTT